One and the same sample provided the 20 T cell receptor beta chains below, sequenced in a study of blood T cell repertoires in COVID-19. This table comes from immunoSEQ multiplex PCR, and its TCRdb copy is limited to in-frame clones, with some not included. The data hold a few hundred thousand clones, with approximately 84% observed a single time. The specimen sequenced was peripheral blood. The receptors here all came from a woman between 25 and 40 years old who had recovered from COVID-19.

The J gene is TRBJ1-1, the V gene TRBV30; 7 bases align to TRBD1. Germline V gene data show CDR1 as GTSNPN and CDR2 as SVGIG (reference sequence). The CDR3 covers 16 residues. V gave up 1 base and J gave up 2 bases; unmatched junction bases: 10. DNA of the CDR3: TGTGCCTGGAGTGGTCCTTCGACAGGGATTAACACTGAAGCTTTCTTT. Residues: CAWSGPSTGINTEAFF.

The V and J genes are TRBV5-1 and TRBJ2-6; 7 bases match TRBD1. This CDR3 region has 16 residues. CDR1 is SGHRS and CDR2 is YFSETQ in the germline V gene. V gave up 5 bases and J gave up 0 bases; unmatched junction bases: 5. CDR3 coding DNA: TGCGCCAGCAGTTCGGGACAGTCCTCTGGGGCCAACGTCCTGACTTTC. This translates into CASSSGQSSGANVLTF.

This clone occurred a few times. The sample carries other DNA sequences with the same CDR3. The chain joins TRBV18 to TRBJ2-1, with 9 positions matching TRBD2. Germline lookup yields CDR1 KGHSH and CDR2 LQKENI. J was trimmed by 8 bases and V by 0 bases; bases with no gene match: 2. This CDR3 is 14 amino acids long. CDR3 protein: CASSPPAGGDEQFF. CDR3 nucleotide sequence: TGTGCCAGCTCACCACCGGCGGGAGGGGATGAGCAGTTCTTC.

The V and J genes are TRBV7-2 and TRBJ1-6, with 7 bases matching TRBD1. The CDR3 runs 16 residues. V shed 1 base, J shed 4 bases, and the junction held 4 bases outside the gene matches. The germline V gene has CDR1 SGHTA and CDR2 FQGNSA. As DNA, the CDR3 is TGTGCCAGCAGCTTAGGGGACAGCCTTTATAATTCACCCCTCCACTTT. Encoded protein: CASSLGDSLYNSPLHF.

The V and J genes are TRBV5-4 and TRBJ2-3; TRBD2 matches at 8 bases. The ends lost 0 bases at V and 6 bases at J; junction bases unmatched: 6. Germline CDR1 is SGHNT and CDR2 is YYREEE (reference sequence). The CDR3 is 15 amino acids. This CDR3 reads CASSLAAGGRDTQYF. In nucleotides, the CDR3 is TGTGCCAGCAGCTTGGCTGCGGGAGGCCGGGATACGCAGTATTTT.

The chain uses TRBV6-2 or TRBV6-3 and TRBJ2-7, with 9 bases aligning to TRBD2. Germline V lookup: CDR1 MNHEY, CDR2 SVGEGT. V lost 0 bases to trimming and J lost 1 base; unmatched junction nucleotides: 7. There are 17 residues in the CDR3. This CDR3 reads CASSYSSSGIASYEQYF. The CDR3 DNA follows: TGTGCCAGCAGTTACTCCTCTAGCGGGATTGCGTCCTACGAGCAGTACTTC.

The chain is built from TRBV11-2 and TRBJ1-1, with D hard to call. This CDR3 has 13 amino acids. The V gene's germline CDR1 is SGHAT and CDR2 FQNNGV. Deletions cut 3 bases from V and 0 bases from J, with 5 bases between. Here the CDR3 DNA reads TGTGCCAGCAGCTTCAATTTGAACACTGAAGCTTTCTTT. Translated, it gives CASSFNLNTEAFF. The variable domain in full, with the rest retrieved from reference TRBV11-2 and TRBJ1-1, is EAGVAQSPRYKIIEKRQSVAFWCNPISGHATLYWYQQILGQGPKLLIQFQNNGVVDDSQLPKDRFSAERLKGVDSTLKIQPAKLEDSAVYLCASSFNLNTEAFFGQGTRLTVV.

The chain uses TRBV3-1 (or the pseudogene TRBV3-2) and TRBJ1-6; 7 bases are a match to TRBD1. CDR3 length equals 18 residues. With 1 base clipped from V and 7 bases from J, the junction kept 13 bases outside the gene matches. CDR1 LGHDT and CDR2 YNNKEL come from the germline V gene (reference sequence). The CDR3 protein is CASSQGWAGGTVNSPLHF. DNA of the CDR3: TGTGCCAGCAGCCAAGGTTGGGCAGGGGGTACCGTAAATTCACCCCTCCACTTT.

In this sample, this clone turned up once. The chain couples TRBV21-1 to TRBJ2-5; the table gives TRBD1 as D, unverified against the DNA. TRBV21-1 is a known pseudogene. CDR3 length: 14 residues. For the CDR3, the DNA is TGTGCCAGCAGCCCTGAAGTCCCAGAAGAGACCCAGTACTTC. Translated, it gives CASSPEVPEETQYF.

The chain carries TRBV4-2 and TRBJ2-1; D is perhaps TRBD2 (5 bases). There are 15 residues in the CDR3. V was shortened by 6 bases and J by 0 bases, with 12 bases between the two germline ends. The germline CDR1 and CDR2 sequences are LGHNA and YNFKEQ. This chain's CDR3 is CASSREGFSYNEQFF. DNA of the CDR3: TGTGCCAGCAGTAGAGAGGGTTTCTCCTACAATGAGCAGTTCTTC.

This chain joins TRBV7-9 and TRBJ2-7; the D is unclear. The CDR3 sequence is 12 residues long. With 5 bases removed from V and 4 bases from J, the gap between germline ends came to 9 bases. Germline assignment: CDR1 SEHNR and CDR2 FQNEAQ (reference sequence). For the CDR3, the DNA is TGTGCCAGCAGCCGAAACGGTTACGAGCAGTACTTC. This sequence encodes CASSRNGYEQYF.

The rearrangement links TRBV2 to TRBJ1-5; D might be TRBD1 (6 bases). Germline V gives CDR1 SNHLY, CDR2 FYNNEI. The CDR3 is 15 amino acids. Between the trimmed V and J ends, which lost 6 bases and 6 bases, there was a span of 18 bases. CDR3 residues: CASSSLAGVSQPQHF. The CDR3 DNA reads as TGTGCCAGCAGCTCGCTTGCAGGGGTAAGTCAGCCCCAGCATTTT. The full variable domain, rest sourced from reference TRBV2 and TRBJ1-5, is EPEVTQTPSHQVTQMGQEVILRCVPISNHLYFYWYRQILGQKVEFLVSFYNNEISEKSEIFDDQFSVERPDGSNFTLKIRSTKLEDSAMYFCASSSLAGVSQPQHFGDGTRLSIL.

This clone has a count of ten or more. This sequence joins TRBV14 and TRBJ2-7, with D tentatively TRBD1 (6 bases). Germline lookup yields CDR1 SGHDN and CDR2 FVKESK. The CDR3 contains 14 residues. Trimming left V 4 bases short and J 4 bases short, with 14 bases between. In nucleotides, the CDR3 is TGTGCCAGCAGCCCCTTAGGACAGCCGTACGAGCAGTACTTC. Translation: CASSPLGQPYEQYF. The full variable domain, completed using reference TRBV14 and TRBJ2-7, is EAGVTQFPSHSVIEKGQTVTLRCDPISGHDNLYWYRRVMGKEIKFLLHFVKESKQDESGMPNNRFLAERTGGTYSTLKVQPAELEDSGVYFCASSPLGQPYEQYFGPGTRLTVT.

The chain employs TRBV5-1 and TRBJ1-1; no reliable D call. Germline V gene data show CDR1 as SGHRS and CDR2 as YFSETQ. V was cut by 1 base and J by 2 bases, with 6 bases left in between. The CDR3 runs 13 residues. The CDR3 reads CASSLIFNTEAFF. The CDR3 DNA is TGCGCCAGCAGCTTGATATTTAACACTGAAGCTTTCTTT.

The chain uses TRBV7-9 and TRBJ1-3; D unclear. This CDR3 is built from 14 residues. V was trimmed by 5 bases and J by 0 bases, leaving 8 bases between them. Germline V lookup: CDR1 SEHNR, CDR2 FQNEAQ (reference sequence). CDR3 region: CASSPGFSGNTIYF. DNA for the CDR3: TGTGCCAGCAGCCCCGGGTTCTCTGGAAACACCATATATTTT.

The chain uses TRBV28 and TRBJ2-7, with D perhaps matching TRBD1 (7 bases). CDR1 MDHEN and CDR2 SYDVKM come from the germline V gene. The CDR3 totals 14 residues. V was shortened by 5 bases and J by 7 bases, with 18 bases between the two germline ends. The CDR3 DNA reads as TGTGCCAGCAGTCATCGAGGGGGCGCGGGGGAGCAGTACTTC. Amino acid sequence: CASSHRGGAGEQYF.

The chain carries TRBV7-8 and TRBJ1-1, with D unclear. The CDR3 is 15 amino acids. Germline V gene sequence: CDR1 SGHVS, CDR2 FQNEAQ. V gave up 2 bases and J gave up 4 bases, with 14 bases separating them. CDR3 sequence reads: CASSLSSGEVTEAFF. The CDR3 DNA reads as TGTGCCAGCAGCTTATCGAGTGGTGAGGTCACTGAAGCTTTCTTT.

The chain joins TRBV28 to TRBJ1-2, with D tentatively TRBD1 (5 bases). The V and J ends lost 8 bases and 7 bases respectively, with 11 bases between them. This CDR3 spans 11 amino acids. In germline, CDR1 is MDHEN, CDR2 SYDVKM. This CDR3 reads CASSGYGGYTF. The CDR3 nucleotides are TGTGCCAGCTCAGGGTATGGTGGCTACACCTTC.

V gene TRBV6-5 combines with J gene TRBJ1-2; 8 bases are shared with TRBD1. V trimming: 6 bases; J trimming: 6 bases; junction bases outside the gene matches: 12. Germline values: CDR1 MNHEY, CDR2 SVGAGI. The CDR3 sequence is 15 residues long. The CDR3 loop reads CASSPGQGEIDGYTF. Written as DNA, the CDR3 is TGTGCCAGCAGCCCCGGACAGGGAGAGATCGATGGCTACACCTTC.

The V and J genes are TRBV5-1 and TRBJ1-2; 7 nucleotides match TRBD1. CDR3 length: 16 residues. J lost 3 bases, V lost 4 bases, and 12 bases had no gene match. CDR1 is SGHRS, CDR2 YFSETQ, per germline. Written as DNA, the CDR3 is TGCGCCAGCAGCCCTACCACGACAGGGAGCGACTATGGCTACACCTTC. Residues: CASSPTTTGSDYGYTF.